The 21 T cell receptor beta chains reported below all come from one sample, sequenced in a study of technical replicates of blood from several donors. Some clones are missing from TCRdb's copy, which holds only in-frame ones; the method was immunoSEQ multiplex PCR. The sample contains approximately 85,000 clones, 92% of which appear only once. Material for sequencing was T cells isolated from PBMCs. Every receptor here comes from a human donor in good health.

The CDR3 loop reads CASSTGSYEQYF. In DNA form, the CDR3 reads TGTGCCAGTAGTACGGGCTCCTACGAGCAGTACTTC. The chain combines TRBV19 with TRBJ2-7; D ambiguous. Germline V CDR1 and CDR2: LNHDA, SQIVND (reference sequence). V was shortened by 4 bases and J by 0 bases, with 4 bases between the two germline ends. The CDR3 runs 12 residues. Filled out from reference TRBV19 and TRBJ2-7, the complete variable domain reads DGGITQSPKYLFRKEGQNVTLSCEQNLNHDAMYWYRQDPGQGLRLIYYSQIVNDFQKGDIAEGYSVSREKKESFPLTVTSAQKNPTAFYLCASSTGSYEQYFGPGTRLTVT.

The CDR3 protein is CASSYLKGTSANEQFF. In DNA, the CDR3 is TGTGCCAGCAGTTACTTAAAGGGGACTAGCGCCAATGAGCAGTTCTTC. The chain carries TRBV6-5 and TRBJ2-1, with 10 bases matching TRBD2. The CDR3 has 16 amino acids. Per the germline V gene, CDR1 is MNHEY and CDR2 is SVGAGI. Trimming at V came to 1 base and at J to 6 bases, leaving 6 bases not matched to a gene.

The chain combines TRBV2 with TRBJ2-7; D is uncertain. V lost 6 bases and J 2 bases, leaving 5 bases between the germline ends. Germline-derived CDR1 and CDR2 are SNHLY and FYNNEI. CDR3 size: 11 residues. CDR3 DNA sequence: TGTGCCAGCAGAACAGCCTACGAGCAGTACTTC. Translated, it gives CASRTAYEQYF.

V gene TRBV28 combines with J gene TRBJ2-1; 11 positions match TRBD2. In germline, CDR1 is MDHEN, CDR2 SYDVKM. This CDR3 comprises 17 residues. The trim removed 7 bases at V and 0 bases at J, leaving 8 bases unmatched. The CDR3 loop is CASKTSGTQPSYNEQFF. CDR3 in DNA: TGTGCCAGCAAGACTAGCGGGACCCAGCCCTCCTACAATGAGCAGTTCTTC. The complete variable domain, with remaining parts taken from reference TRBV28 and TRBJ2-1, reads DVKVTQSSRYLVKRTGEKVFLECVQDMDHENMFWYRQDPGLGLRLIYFSYDVKMKEKGDIPEGYSVSREKKERFSLILESASTNQTSMYLCASKTSGTQPSYNEQFFGPGTRLTVL.

This rearrangement joins TRBV7-9 to TRBJ1-6; 8 nucleotides match TRBD1. Trimming at V came to 1 base and at J to 6 bases, leaving 5 bases not matched to a gene. The CDR3 is made up of 16 amino acids. The germline CDR1 and CDR2 sequences are SEHNR and FQNEAQ (reference sequence). In nucleotides, the CDR3 is TGTGCCAGCAGCTTAGAGCGGACAGGGCGTAATTCACCCCTCCACTTT. Translating gives CASSLERTGRNSPLHF.

This clone is a singleton in its sample. The chain links TRBV21-1 to TRBJ2-1; TRBD1, the table's D call, was not compared with the DNA. TRBV21-1 is labeled a pseudogene. The CDR3 loop spans 16 amino acids. CDR3 region: CASTQGRGLSYNEQFF. Written as DNA, the CDR3 is TGTGCCAGCACGCAGGGGAGAGGTCTTTCCTACAATGAGCAGTTCTTC.

V is TRBV19 and J is TRBJ1-3, with D perhaps matching TRBD1 (5 bases). Trimming left V 6 bases short and J 4 bases short, with 10 bases between. This CDR3 has 13 amino acids. CDR1 and CDR2 (germline): LNHDA, SQIVND (reference sequence). CDR3 residues: CASSPGSGNTIYF. The CDR3 DNA follows: TGTGCCAGTAGCCCAGGGTCGGGAAACACCATATATTTT.

This rearrangement joins TRBV25-1 to TRBJ2-7, with 8 positions matching TRBD1. The junction had 3 bases not matched to a gene; V was cut back by 4 bases and J by 1 base. The germline V gene encodes CDR1 MGHDK and CDR2 SYGVNS. This CDR3 is 14 amino acids long. This CDR3 reads CASSGDRSSYEQYF. CDR3 bases: TGTGCCAGCAGTGGGGACAGGAGTTCCTACGAGCAGTACTTC.

This chain joins TRBV2 and TRBJ2-7, with no clear D. CDR1 and CDR2 (germline): SNHLY, FYNNEI. The CDR3 has 11 residues. Between the trimmed V and J ends, which lost 2 bases and 10 bases, there was a span of 9 bases. This CDR3 reads CASSEQVKQYF. For the CDR3, the DNA is TGTGCCAGCAGTGAACAGGTAAAACAGTACTTC.

The chain is built from TRBV7-2 and TRBJ2-1; 8 bases are a match to TRBD2. V shed 5 bases and J 6 bases; nucleotides not matched to a gene: 12. The CDR3 runs 16 residues. Germline V gene data show CDR1 as SGHTA and CDR2 as FQGNSA. For the CDR3, the DNA is TGTGCCAGCAGCCCCCGAACTAGCGGCCTTGGCAATGAGCAGTTCTTC. Translated, it gives CASSPRTSGLGNEQFF.

The chain combines TRBV4-2 with TRBJ2-7; 9 bases line up with TRBD1. The V segment lost 4 bases and the J segment 2 bases; nucleotides outside the gene matches: 3. This CDR3 has 14 residues. Germline V gene sequence: CDR1 LGHNA, CDR2 YNFKEQ. The CDR3 DNA follows: TGTGCCAGCAGCCCGGGACAGGGAACCTACGAGCAGTACTTC. Its translation: CASSPGQGTYEQYF.

This sequence joins TRBV25-1 and TRBJ1-4, with 8 bases identical to TRBD1. V was clipped by 8 bases and J by 7 bases; unmatched bases: 6. Germline loops: CDR1 MGHDK, CDR2 SYGVNS. The CDR3 is made up of 13 amino acids. CDR3 DNA sequence: TGTGCCAGCGGGGACAGGAGGGGTGAAAAACTGTTTTTT. Amino acid sequence: CASGDRRGEKLFF. Variable domain in full (rest from reference TRBV25-1 and TRBJ1-4): EADIYQTPRYLVIGTGKKITLECSQTMGHDKMYWYQQDPGMELHLIHYSYGVNSTEKGDLSSESTVSRIRTEHFPLTLESARPSHTSQYLCASGDRRGEKLFFGSGTQLSVL.

The J gene is TRBJ1-5, the V gene TRBV6-6, with no clear D. Germline V gives CDR1 MNHNY, CDR2 SVGAGI (reference sequence). V shed 6 bases and J shed 0 bases, with 9 bases lying between them. The CDR3 loop spans 14 amino acids. CDR3 loop: CASSAVNSNQPQHF. The CDR3 DNA sequence: TGTGCCAGCAGCGCAGTGAATAGCAATCAGCCCCAGCATTTT.

V usage is TRBV29-1 and J usage is TRBJ1-2; D ambiguous. Germline assignment: CDR1 SQVTM and CDR2 ANQGSEA. V shed 6 bases and J shed 1 base, with 6 bases lying between them. The CDR3 is 11 residues long. The CDR3 DNA reads as TGCAGCGTCCACAGTAACTATGGCTACACCTTC. This translates into CSVHSNYGYTF.

There are a few counts of this clone. This sequence joins TRBV21-1 and TRBJ1-5; the table's TRBD1 call for D was not verified on the DNA. TRBV21-1 is reported as a pseudogene. This CDR3 is 16 amino acids long. CDR3 protein: CASSKGQGAGNQPQHF. Written as DNA, the CDR3 is TGTGCCAGCAGCAAAGGACAGGGGGCTGGGAATCAGCCCCAGCATTTT.

V is TRBV7-9 and J is TRBJ2-3; TRBD1 is a possible D gene (5 bases). Germline V lookup: CDR1 SEHNR, CDR2 FQNEAQ (reference sequence). The CDR3 contains 19 residues. Trimming removed 2 bases at V and 3 bases at J, with 24 bases between. The CDR3 DNA reads as TGTGCCAGCAGCTTATCGGCCCTTCTACTCAGGGCCCTAACAGATACGCAGTATTTT. Translated, it gives CASSLSALLLRALTDTQYF.

The chain combines TRBV7-9 with TRBJ2-2; 8 bases align to TRBD2. V lost 3 bases to trimming and J lost 2 bases; unmatched junction nucleotides: 5. This CDR3 is 16 amino acids long. Germline V CDR1 and CDR2: SEHNR, FQNEAQ (reference sequence). The CDR3 region has the DNA TGTGCCAGCAGCTTCGAACTAGCGGCTAACACCGGGGAGCTGTTTTTT. As protein: CASSFELAANTGELFF.

This clone was seen only once. The chain has TRBV4-1 and TRBJ1-1; maybe TRBD1 (6 bases). The V end lost 1 base, the J end lost 1 base, and 10 bases lay between the germline ends. CDR3 length: 15 amino acids. Germline assignment: CDR1 MGHRA and CDR2 YSYEKL. The CDR3 loop reads CASSQGGGWNTEAFF. DNA for the CDR3: TGCGCCAGCAGCCAAGGGGGGGGCTGGAACACTGAAGCTTTCTTT.

This rearrangement joins TRBV5-1 to TRBJ1-2; D might be TRBD1 (6 bases). This CDR3 comprises 13 residues. The germline V gene has CDR1 SGHRS and CDR2 YFSETQ. The ends were cut back, 4 bases at V and 7 bases at J, with 14 bases in the middle. The CDR3 protein is CASSETRGFGYTF. The CDR3 bases are TGCGCCAGCAGCGAGACCAGGGGTTTTGGCTACACCTTC.

This chain uses TRBV7-9 with TRBJ1-2; D call uncertain. The CDR3 is 9 residues long. V was shortened by 5 bases and J by 10 bases, with 5 bases between the two germline ends. The V gene's germline CDR1 is SEHNR and CDR2 FQNEAQ (reference sequence). In DNA, the CDR3 is TGTGCCAGCAGCAATTACTACACCTTC. Its protein is CASSNYYTF.

The J gene is TRBJ2-7, the V gene TRBV11-2, with D hard to call. Germline V gene lookup returns CDR1 SGHAT and CDR2 FQNNGV. CDR3 length: 12 amino acids. V was cut by 3 bases and J by 7 bases, with 10 bases left in between. The CDR3, as DNA: TGTGCCAGCAGCTTCCAGGATAGAGAGCAGTACTTC. The encoded protein is CASSFQDREQYF.